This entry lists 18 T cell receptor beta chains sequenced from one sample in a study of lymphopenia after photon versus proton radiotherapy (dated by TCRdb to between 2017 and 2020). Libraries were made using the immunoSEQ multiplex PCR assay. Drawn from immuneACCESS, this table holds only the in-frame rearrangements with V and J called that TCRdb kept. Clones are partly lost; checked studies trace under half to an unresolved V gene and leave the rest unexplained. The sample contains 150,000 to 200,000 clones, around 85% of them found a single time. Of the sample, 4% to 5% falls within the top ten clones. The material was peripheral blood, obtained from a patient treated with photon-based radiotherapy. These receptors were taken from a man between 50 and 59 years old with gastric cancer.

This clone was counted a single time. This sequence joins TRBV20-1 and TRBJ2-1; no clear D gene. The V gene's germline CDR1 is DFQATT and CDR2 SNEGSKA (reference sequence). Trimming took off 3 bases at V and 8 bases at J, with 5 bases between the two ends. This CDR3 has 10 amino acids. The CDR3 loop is CSASSDEQFF. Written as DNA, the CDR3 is TGCAGTGCTAGCAGCGATGAGCAGTTCTTC.

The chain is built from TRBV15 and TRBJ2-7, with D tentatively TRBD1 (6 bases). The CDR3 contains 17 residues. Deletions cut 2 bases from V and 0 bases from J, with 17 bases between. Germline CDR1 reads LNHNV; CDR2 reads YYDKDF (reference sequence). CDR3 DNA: TGTGCCACCAGCAGACTTTCCGGGACACAATACTCCTACGAGCAGTACTTC. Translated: CATSRLSGTQYSYEQYF.

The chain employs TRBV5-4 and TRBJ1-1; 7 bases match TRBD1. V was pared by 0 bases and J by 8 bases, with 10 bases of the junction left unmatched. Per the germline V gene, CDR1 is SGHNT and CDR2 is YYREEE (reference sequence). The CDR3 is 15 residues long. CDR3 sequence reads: CASSLADRDSSEAFF. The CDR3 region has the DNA TGTGCCAGCAGCTTGGCCGATAGGGACAGCTCCGAAGCTTTCTTT.

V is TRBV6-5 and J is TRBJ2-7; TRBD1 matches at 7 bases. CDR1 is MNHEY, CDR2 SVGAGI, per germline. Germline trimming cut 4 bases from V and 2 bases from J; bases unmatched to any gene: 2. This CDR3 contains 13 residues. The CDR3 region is CASSFGQAYEQYF. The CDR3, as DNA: TGTGCCAGCAGTTTCGGACAGGCCTACGAGCAGTACTTC.

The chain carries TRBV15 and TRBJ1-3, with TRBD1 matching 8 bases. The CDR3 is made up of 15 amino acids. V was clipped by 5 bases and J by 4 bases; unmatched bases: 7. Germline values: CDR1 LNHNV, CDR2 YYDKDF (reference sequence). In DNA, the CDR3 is TGTGCCACCAGCCGGGACAGGCCGGGGGGAAACACCATATATTTT. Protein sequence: CATSRDRPGGNTIYF.

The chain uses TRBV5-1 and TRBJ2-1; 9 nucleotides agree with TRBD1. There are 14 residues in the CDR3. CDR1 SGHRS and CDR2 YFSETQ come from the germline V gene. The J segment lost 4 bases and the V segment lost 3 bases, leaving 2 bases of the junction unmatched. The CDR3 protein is CASSWDREYNEQFF. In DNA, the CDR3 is TGCGCCAGCAGCTGGGACAGGGAGTACAATGAGCAGTTCTTC.

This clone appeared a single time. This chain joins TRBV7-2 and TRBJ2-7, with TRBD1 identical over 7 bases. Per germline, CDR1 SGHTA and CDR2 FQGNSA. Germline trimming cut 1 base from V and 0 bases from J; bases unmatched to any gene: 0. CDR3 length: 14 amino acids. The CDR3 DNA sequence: TGTGCCAGCAGCTTAGGGGACAGCTCCTACGAGCAGTACTTC. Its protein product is CASSLGDSSYEQYF.

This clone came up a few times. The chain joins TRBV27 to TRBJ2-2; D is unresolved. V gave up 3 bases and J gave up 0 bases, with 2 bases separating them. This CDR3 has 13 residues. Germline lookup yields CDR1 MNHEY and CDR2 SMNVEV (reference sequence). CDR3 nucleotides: TGTGCCAGCAGTTTCCCGAACACCGGGGAGCTGTTTTTT. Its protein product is CASSFPNTGELFF.

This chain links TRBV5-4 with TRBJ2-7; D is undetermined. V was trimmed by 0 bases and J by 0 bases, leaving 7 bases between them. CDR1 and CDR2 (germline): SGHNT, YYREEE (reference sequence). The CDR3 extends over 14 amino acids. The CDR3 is CASSLAGSSYEQYF. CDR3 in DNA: TGTGCCAGCAGCTTGGCGGGCAGCTCCTACGAGCAGTACTTC.

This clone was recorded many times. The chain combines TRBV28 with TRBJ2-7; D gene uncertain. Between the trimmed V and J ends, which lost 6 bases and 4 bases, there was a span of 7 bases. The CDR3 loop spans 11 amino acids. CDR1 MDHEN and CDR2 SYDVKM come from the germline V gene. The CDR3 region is CASRSGYEQYF. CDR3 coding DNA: TGTGCCAGCAGATCAGGTTACGAGCAGTACTTC.

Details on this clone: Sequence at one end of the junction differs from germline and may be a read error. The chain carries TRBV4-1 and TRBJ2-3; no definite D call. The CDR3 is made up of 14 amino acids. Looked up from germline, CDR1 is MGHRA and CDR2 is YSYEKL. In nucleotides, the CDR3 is TGCGCCAGCAGCCAAGAAGAGAGCATAGATACGCAGTATTTT. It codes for CASSQEESIDTQYF.

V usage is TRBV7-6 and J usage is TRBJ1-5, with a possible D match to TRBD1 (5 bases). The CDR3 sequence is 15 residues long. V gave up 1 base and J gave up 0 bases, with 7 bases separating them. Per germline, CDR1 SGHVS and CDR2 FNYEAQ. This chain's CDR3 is CASSLEGTSNQPQHF. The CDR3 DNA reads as TGTGCCAGCAGCTTAGAAGGGACTAGCAATCAGCCCCAGCATTTT.

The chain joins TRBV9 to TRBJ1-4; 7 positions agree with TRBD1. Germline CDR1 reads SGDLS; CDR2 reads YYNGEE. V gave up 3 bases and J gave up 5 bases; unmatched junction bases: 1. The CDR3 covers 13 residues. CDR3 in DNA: TGTGCCAGCAGCGCAGGGGGGAATGAAAAACTGTTTTTT. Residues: CASSAGGNEKLFF.

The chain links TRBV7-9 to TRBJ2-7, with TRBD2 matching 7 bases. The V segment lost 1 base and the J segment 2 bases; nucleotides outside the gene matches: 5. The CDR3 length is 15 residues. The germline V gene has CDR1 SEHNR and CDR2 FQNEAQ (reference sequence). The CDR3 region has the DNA TGTGCCAGCAGCTTAGAGGGAGGGTCCGCCTACGAGCAGTACTTC. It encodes CASSLEGGSAYEQYF.

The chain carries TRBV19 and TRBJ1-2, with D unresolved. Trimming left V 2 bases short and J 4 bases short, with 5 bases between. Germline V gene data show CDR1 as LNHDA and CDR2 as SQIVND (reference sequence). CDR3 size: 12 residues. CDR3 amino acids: CASSITSYGYTF. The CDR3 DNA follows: TGTGCCAGTAGTATAACTTCCTATGGCTACACCTTC.

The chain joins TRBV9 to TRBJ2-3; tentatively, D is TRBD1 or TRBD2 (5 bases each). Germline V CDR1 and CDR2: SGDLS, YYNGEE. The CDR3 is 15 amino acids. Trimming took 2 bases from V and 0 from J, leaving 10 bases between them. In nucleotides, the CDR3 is TGTGCCAGCAGCGTGGGGGAAGCCAGCACAGATACGCAGTATTTT. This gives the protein CASSVGEASTDTQYF. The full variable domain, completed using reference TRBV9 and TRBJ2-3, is DSGVTQTPKHLITATGQRVTLRCSPRSGDLSVYWYQQSLDQGLQFLIQYYNGEERAKGNILERFSAQQFPDLHSELNLSSLELGDSALYFCASSVGEASTDTQYFGPGTRLTVL.

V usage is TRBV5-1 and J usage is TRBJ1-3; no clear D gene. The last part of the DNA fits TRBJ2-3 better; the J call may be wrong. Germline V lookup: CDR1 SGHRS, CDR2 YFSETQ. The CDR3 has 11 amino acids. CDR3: CASSYGGAQYF. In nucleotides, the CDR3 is TGCGCCAGCAGCTACGGTGGAGCGCAGTATTTT.

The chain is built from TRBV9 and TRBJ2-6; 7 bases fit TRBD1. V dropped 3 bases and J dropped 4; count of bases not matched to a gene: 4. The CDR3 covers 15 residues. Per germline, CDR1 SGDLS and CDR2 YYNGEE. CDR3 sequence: CASSAGDSGANVLTF. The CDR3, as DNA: TGTGCCAGCAGCGCAGGGGACAGCGGGGCCAACGTCCTGACTTTC.